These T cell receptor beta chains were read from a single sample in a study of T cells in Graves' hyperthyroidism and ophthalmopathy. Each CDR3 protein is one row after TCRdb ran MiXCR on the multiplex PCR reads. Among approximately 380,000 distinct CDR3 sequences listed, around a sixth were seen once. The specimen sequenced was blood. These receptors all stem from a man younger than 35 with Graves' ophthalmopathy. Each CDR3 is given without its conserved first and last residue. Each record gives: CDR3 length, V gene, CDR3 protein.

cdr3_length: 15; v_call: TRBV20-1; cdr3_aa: SARVRGATSRPNEQF
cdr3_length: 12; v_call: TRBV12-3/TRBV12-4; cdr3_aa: AGRSGQKNTEAF
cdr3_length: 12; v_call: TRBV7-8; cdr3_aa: ASSSGPGGETQY
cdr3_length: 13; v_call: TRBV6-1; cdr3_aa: ASSEGPQGPYGYT
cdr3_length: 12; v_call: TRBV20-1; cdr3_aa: SARIDRATGELF
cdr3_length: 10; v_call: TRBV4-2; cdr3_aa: ASSQANQPQH
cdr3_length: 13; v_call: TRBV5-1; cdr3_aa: ASSLEGYSDSPLH
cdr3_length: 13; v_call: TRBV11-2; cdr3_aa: ASSPQAFSYNEQF
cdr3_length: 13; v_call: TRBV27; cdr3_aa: ASSLGWGSNQPQH
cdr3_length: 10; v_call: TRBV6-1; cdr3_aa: ASSGDTYEQY
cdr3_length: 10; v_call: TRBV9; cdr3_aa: ASSGAITEAF
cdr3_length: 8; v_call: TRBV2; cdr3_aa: ASAGVTQY
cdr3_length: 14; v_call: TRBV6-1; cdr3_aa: ASSIFGTGVTTEAF
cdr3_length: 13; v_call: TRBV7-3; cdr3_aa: ASSSSVGDSYEQY
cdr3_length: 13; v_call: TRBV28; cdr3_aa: ASSLWDRGSYEQY
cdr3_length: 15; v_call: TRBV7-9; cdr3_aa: ASSSTGGKSYNSPLH